Each of the 14 T cell receptor beta chains below was sequenced from the same sample in a study of control samples from healthy donors and cancer patients (dated by TCRdb to 2018 to 2020). Libraries were constructed by the immunoSEQ multiplex PCR assay. Held by TCRdb, this immuneACCESS table contains in-frame sequences only and omits some clones. Under half of the omission traces to an unresolved V gene where checked; the cause of the rest is unknown. Counted in this sample were around 63,000 clones; around 87% of them appeared once. The ten largest account for approximately 2.5% of the sample. The material sequenced was PBMCs. These receptors all come from a woman aged 50 to 60 with head and neck cancer.

V usage is TRBV28 and J usage is TRBJ1-6; tentative D call: TRBD1 (5 bases). The germline gives CDR1 MDHEN, CDR2 SYDVKM. The CDR3 has 14 amino acids. V lost 2 bases to trimming and J lost 5 bases, with 7 bases between them. The CDR3 DNA sequence: TGTGCCAGCAGTTTACAGGGAGATAATTCACCCCTCCACTTT. Translating gives CASSLQGDNSPLHF.

This clone was seen a single time. The gene calls are TRBV5-1 and TRBJ1-4; D is possibly TRBD1 (5 bases). V lost 4 bases and J 3 bases, leaving 16 bases between the germline ends. Germline loops: CDR1 SGHRS, CDR2 YFSETQ. This CDR3 contains 16 residues. CDR3 DNA sequence: TGCGCCAGCAGCCCGGGACTGGGGGAGGCTAATGAAAAACTGTTTTTT. Amino acid sequence: CASSPGLGEANEKLFF.

The V and J genes are TRBV3-1 (or the pseudogene TRBV3-2) and TRBJ2-5, with D uncertain. The CDR3 spans 11 residues. Germline values: CDR1 LGHDT, CDR2 YNNKEL (reference sequence). Trimming took off 4 bases at V and 5 bases at J, with 5 bases between the two ends. In nucleotides, the CDR3 is TGTGCCAGCAGCCGGGTGGAGACCCAGTACTTC. It codes for CASSRVETQYF.

J is TRBJ2-7 and V is TRBV5-1; 8 positions match TRBD1. With 2 bases clipped from V and 3 bases from J, the junction kept 4 bases outside the gene matches. The CDR3 is made up of 14 amino acids. CDR1 SGHRS and CDR2 YFSETQ come from the germline V gene. The CDR3 DNA reads TGCGCCAGCAGCTTAGACAGGGGCGGCTACGAGCAGTACTTC. Protein sequence: CASSLDRGGYEQYF.

The V call is TRBV5-1, the J call TRBJ2-7, with D unclear. Per germline, CDR1 SGHRS and CDR2 YFSETQ. The V gene lost 0 bases and the J gene lost 3 bases, with 7 bases spanning the gap. The CDR3 length is 13 residues. CDR3 sequence reads: CASSLDGFYEQYF. CDR3 DNA: TGCGCCAGCAGCTTGGATGGGTTCTACGAGCAGTACTTC.

This sequence joins TRBV5-1 and TRBJ1-2; D ambiguous. CDR3 size: 12 residues. Per the germline V gene, CDR1 is SGHRS and CDR2 is YFSETQ. V was clipped by 4 bases and J by 6 bases, with 10 bases between them. The CDR3 sequence: CASSGQVDGYTF. The CDR3 DNA reads as TGCGCCAGCAGCGGGCAGGTGGATGGCTACACCTTC. Drawing the rest from reference TRBV5-1 and TRBJ1-2, the complete variable domain is KAGVTQTPRYLIKTRGQQVTLSCSPISGHRSVSWYQQTPGQGLQFLFEYFSETQRNKGNFPGRFSGRQFSNSRSEMNVSTLELGDSALYLCASSGQVDGYTFGSGTRLTVV.

The chain uses TRBV5-8 and TRBJ2-2; TRBD1 matches 8 bases. This CDR3 region has 16 residues. V lost 1 base, J lost 5 bases, and 7 bases stayed unmatched. Germline V lookup: CDR1 SGHTS, CDR2 YDEGEE. The CDR3 region is CASSLIRGQSTGELFF. The CDR3 DNA is TGTGCCAGCAGCTTGATCAGGGGGCAAAGTACCGGGGAGCTGTTTTTT.

This clone was picked up a small number of times. The V and J genes are TRBV19 and TRBJ2-7; 15 bases agree with TRBD2. The germline V gene has CDR1 LNHDA and CDR2 SQIVND (reference sequence). The V segment lost 4 bases and the J segment 12 bases; nucleotides outside the gene matches: 7. The CDR3 spans 14 residues. The CDR3 DNA sequence: TGTGCCAGTAGTACCGGACTAGCGGGGGGGCCCCCGTACTTC. Translated: CASSTGLAGGPPYF.

The chain joins TRBV18 to TRBJ2-5; D possibly uses TRBD1 or TRBD2 (6 bases each). The CDR3 contains 14 residues. CDR1 KGHSH and CDR2 LQKENI come from the germline V gene. Trimming took 2 bases from V and 7 from J, leaving 14 bases between them. Here the CDR3 reads CASSPSLQGGTQYF. CDR3 nucleotide sequence: TGTGCCAGCTCACCATCGCTACAGGGAGGGACCCAGTACTTC.

The chain has TRBV29-1 and TRBJ2-1, with 9 bases matching TRBD1. There are 16 residues in the CDR3. Germline trimming cut 5 bases from V and 0 bases from J; bases unmatched to any gene: 8. In germline, CDR1 is SQVTM, CDR2 ANQGSEA. The CDR3 loop is CSVRDRDESSYNEQFF. CDR3 in DNA: TGCAGCGTTCGGGACAGGGACGAGAGCTCCTACAATGAGCAGTTCTTC.

The genes are TRBV11-2 and TRBJ2-2; D ambiguous. The CDR3 is 17 residues long. The germline gives CDR1 SGHAT, CDR2 FQNNGV. The ends were cut back, 1 base at V and 1 base at J, with 13 bases in the middle. The CDR3 sequence is CASSLGGRAMNTGELFF. CDR3 sequence (DNA): TGTGCCAGCAGCTTAGGAGGTAGAGCGATGAACACCGGGGAGCTGTTTTTT.

The chain couples TRBV27 to TRBJ1-4; D uncertain. The germline V gene encodes CDR1 MNHEY and CDR2 SMNVEV (reference sequence). The germline V and J ends were trimmed by 6 bases and 2 bases, with 13 bases remaining between them. The CDR3 loop spans 15 amino acids. The CDR3 nucleotides are TGTGCCAGCAGCCGCCCTATGGAGACTAATGAAAAACTGTTTTTT. Translating gives CASSRPMETNEKLFF.

Points on this clone: The sample carries other DNA sequences with the same CDR3. V usage is TRBV28 and J usage is TRBJ1-1, with no clear D. Trimming stripped 2 bases from V and 1 base from J, with 2 bases between. The CDR3 totals 12 residues. The germline CDR1 and CDR2 sequences are MDHEN and SYDVKM. CDR3 residues: CASSLQNTEAFF. Here the CDR3 DNA reads TGTGCCAGCAGTTTACAGAACACTGAAGCTTTCTTT. The variable domain in full, with the rest retrieved from reference TRBV28 and TRBJ1-1, is DVKVTQSSRYLVKRTGEKVFLECVQDMDHENMFWYRQDPGLGLRLIYFSYDVKMKEKGDIPEGYSVSREKKERFSLILESASTNQTSMYLCASSLQNTEAFFGQGTRLTVV.

Here the CDR3 reads CASSLGFQETQYF. In nucleotides, the CDR3 is TGTGCCAGCAGCTTAGGTTTCCAAGAGACCCAGTACTTC. The genes are TRBV7-6 and TRBJ2-5; D remains ambiguous. Looked up from germline, CDR1 is SGHVS and CDR2 is FNYEAQ. V gave up 1 base and J gave up 1 base, with 4 bases separating them. This CDR3 region has 13 residues.